The T cell receptor (beta chain) under discussion was sequenced for a study of molecular identifiers for immune sequencing clone quantification. Study results and caveats: Effector cells kept over 98% of their molecules in clones above 20 RNA copies, while naive cells kept under 1% there.

The ends lost 2 bases at V and 2 bases at J; junction bases unmatched: 6. Germline loops: CDR1 SGDLS, CDR2 YYNGEE. CDR3 size: 16 residues. TCR libraries were built in bulk with a published protocol and specific TCR primers. TCRdb re-derived calls from the PCR reads in MiXCR, one entry per CDR3 protein. The repertoire holds about 510,000 distinct CDR3 sequences, with about 25% as singletons. This clonotype was detected many times. What it recognizes is unknown. The sample taken for sequencing was naive CD8+ T cells from blood, with Jurkat cell RNA spiked in. The sample's subset: FACS-sorted CD8+CD4-CCR7+CD45RA+ naive T cells. This receptor was obtained from a human donor in good health. Some libraries in this study had Jurkat cell RNA spiked in. J is TRBJ2-3 and V is TRBV9; 9 nucleotides match TRBD2. CDR3: CASSVHLAGVTDTQYF. CDR3 bases: TGTGCCAGCAGCGTTCATTTAGCGGGGGTCACAGATACGCAGTATTTT.